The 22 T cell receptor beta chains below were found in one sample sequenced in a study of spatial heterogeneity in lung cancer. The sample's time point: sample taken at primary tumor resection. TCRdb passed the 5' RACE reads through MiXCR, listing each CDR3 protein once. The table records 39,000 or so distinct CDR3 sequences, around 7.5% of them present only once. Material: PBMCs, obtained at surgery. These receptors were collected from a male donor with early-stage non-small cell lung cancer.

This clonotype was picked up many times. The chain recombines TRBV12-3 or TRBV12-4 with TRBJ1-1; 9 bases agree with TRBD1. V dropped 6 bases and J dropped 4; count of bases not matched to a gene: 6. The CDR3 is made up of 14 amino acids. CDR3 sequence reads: CASRYDRGSTEAFF. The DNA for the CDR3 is TGTGCCAGCAGATATGACAGGGGGTCCACTGAAGCTTTCTTT.

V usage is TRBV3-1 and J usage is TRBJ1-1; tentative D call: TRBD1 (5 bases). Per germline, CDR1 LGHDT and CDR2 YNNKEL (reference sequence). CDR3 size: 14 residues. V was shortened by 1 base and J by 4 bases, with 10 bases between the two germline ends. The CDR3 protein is CASSQGQGLTEAFF. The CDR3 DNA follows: TGTGCCAGCAGCCAAGGGCAGGGACTCACTGAAGCTTTCTTT.

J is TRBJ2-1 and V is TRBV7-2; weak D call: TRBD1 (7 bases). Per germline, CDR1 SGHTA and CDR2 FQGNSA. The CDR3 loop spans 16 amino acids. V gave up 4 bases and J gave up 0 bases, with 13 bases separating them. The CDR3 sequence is CASSSAGGSSYNEQFF. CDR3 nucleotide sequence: TGTGCCAGCAGCTCCGCAGGGGGGAGCTCCTACAATGAGCAGTTCTTC.

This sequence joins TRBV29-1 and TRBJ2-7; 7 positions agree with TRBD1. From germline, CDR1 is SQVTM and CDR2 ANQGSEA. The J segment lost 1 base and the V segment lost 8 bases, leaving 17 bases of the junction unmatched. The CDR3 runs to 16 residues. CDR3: CSTDPRGGVKSYEQYV. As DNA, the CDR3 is TGCAGCACGGACCCCCGAGGGGGCGTAAAATCCTACGAGCAGTACGTC.

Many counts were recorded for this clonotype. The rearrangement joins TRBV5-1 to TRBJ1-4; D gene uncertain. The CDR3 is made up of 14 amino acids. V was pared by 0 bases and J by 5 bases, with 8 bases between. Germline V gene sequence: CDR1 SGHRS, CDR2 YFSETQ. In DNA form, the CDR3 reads TGCGCCAGCAGCTTGGGCGGTCGGAATGAAAAACTGTTTTTT. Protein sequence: CASSLGGRNEKLFF. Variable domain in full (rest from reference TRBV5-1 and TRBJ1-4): KAGVTQTPRYLIKTRGQQVTLSCSPISGHRSVSWYQQTPGQGLQFLFEYFSETQRNKGNFPGRFSGRQFSNSRSEMNVSTLELGDSALYLCASSLGGRNEKLFFGSGTQLSVL.

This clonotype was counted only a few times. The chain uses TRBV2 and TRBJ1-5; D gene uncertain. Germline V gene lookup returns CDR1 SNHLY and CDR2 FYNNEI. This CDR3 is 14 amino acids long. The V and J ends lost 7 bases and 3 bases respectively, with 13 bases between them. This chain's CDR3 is CASTVDNPNQPQHF. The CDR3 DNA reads TGTGCCAGCACTGTCGACAATCCCAATCAGCCCCAGCATTTT.

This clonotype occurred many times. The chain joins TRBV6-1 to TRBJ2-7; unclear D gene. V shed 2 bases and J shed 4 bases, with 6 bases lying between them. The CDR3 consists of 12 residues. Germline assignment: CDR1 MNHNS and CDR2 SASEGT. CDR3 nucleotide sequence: TGTGCCAGCAGTGAACAGATTTACGAGCAGTACGTC. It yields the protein CASSEQIYEQYV.

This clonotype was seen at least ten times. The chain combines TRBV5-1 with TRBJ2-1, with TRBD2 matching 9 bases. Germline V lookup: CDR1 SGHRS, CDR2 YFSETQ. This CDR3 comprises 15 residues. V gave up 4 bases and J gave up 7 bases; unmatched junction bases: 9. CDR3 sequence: CASSPVAGDGNEQFF. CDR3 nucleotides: TGCGCCAGCAGCCCCGTAGCGGGAGATGGGAATGAGCAGTTCTTC.

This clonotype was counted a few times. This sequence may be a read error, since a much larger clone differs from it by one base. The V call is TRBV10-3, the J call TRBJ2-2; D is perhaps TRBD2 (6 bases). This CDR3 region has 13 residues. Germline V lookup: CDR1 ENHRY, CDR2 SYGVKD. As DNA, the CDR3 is TGTGCCATCCACCGGGAGAACATCGGGGAGCTGTTTTTT. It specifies CAIHRENIGELFF.

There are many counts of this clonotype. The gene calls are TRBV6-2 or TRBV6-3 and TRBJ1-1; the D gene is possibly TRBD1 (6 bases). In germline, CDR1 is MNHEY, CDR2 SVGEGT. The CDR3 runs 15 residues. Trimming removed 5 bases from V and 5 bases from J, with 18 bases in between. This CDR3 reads CASSQHVGGRTEAFF. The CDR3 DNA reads TGTGCCAGCAGTCAACACGTCGGGGGGCGGACTGAAGCTTTCTTT.

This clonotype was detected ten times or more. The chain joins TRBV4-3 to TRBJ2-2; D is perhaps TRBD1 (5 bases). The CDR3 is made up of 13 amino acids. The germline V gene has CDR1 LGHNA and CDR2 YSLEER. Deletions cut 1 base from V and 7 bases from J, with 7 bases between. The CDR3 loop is CASSQVRGGELFF. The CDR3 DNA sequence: TGCGCCAGCAGCCAAGTTAGGGGCGGGGAGCTGTTTTTT.

The CDR3 DNA reads as TGCGCCAGCAGCCGGGCGGGAGAAAGTCGGAAGGGCTACACCTTC. It translates to CASSRAGESRKGYTF. This chain links TRBV5-1 with TRBJ1-2; D is ambiguous. V gave up 4 bases and J gave up 8 bases, with 21 bases separating them. Germline loops: CDR1 SGHRS, CDR2 YFSETQ. The CDR3 extends over 15 amino acids.

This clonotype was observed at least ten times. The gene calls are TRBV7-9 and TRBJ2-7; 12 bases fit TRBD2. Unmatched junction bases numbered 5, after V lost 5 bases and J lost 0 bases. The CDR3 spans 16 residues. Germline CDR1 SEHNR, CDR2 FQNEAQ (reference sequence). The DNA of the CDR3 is TGTGCCAGCAGCGCCCCTAGCGGGGGGGCCTCCTACGAGCAGTACTTC. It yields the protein CASSAPSGGASYEQYF. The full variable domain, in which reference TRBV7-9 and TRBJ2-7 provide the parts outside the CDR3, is DTGVSQNPRHKITKRGQNVTFRCDPISEHNRLYWYRQTLGQGPEFLTYFQNEAQLEKSRLLSDRFSAERPKGSFSTLEIQRTEQGDSAMYLCASSAPSGGASYEQYFGPGTRLTVT.

For the CDR3, the DNA is TGCGCCAGCCTAGCGGGAGGTGACCCCCCCTACGAGCAGTACGTC. Translated, it gives CASLAGGDPPYEQYV. The V and J genes are TRBV10-2 and TRBJ2-7; 11 nucleotides align to TRBD2. V shed 8 bases, J shed 2 bases, and the junction held 8 bases outside the gene matches. This CDR3 is built from 15 residues. Germline CDR1 reads WSHSY; CDR2 reads SAAADI.

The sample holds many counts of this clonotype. CDR3 nucleotide sequence: TGTGCCAGCAGCCAAGGTAGGACCGAGCAGTACTTC. Translating it yields CASSQGRTEQYF. V and J are TRBV3-1 and TRBJ2-7; D not certain. The V end was cut by 1 base, the J end by 6 bases, with 7 bases between. The CDR3 extends over 12 amino acids. Germline CDR1 is LGHDT and CDR2 is YNNKEL (reference sequence).

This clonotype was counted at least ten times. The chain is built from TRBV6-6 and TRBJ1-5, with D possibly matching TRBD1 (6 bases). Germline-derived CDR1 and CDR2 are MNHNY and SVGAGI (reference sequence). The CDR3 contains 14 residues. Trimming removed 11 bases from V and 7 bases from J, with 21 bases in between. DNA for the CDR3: TGTGCCGCCGCCCGCAGGCAGGGGAAACAGCCCCAGCATTTT. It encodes CAAARRQGKQPQHF.

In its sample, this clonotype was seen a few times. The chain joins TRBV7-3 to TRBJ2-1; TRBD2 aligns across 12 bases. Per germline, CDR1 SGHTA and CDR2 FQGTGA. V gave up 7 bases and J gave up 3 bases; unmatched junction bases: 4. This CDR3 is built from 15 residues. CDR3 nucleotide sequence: TGTGCCAGCAATCTACTAGCGGGGGGCTACAATGAGCAGTTCTTC. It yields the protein CASNLLAGGYNEQFF.

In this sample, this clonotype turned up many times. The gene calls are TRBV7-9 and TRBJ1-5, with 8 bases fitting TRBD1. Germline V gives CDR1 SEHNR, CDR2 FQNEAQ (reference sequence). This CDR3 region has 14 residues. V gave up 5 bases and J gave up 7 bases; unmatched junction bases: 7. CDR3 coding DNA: TGTGCCAGCAGCCCCGACAGGGGCGTACAGCCCCAGCATTTT. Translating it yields CASSPDRGVQPQHF.

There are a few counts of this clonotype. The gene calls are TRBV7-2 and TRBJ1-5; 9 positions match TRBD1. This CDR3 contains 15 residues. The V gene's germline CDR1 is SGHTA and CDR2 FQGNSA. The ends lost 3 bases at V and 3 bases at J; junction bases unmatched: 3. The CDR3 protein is CASSLTGGYNQPQHF. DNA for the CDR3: TGTGCCAGCAGCTTGACAGGGGGATACAATCAGCCCCAGCATTTT.

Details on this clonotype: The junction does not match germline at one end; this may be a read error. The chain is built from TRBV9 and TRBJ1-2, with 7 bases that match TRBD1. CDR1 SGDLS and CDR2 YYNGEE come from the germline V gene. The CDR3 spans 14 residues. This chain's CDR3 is CASSVENRGYDYSF. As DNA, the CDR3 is TGTGCCAGCAGCGTAGAGAACAGGGGTTATGACTACTCCTTC.

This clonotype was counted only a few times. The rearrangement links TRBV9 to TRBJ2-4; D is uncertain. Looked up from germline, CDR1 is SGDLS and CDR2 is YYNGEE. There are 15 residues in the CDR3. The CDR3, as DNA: TGTGTCGGAAGTAGGCTTGGGGTAGCCAAAAACATTCAGTACTTC. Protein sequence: CVGSRLGVAKNIQYF.

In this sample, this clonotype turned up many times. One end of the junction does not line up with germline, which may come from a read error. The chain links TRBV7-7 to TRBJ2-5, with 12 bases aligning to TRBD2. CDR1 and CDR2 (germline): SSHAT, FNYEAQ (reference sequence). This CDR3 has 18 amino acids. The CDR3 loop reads CASSPRTSGGTYQETQYF. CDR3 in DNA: TGTGCTAGCAGCCCCCGAACTAGCGGGGGGACGTACCAAGAGACCCAGTACTTC.